These 26 T cell receptor beta chains share one sample of origin, sequenced in a study of blood T cells in healthy people across ages. PCR was performed a second time for roughly 7 to 11 cycles using a sample-barcoded 5' primer and a J-beta primer mix. TCRdb re-derived calls from the 5' RACE reads in MiXCR, one entry per CDR3 protein. Of hundreds of thousands of distinct CDR3 sequences in the sample, 56% were seen once. The material sequenced was blood. The origin of the receptors is a man aged 35-49 years in good health.

The chain links TRBV7-3 to TRBJ2-3; D remains unclear. There are 13 residues in the CDR3. Trimming left V 5 bases short and J 8 bases short, with 14 bases between. Germline CDR1 SGHTA, CDR2 FQGTGA. The CDR3 nucleotides read TGTGCCAGCAGCCCGAGCTCCGTCAGTACGCAGTATTTT. It codes for CASSPSSVSTQYF.

This rearrangement joins TRBV12-5 to TRBJ2-7, with D unclear. Trimming left V 3 bases short and J 2 bases short, with 8 bases between. CDR1 and CDR2 (germline): LGHNT, FRNRAP. CDR3 length equals 13 residues. This chain's CDR3 is CASGLPNTYEQYF. The CDR3 DNA reads as TGTGCTAGTGGTTTACCGAACACCTACGAGCAGTACTTC.

This sequence joins TRBV27 and TRBJ2-7; tentative D call: TRBD2 (5 bases). With the DNA end fitting TRBJ2-5 better, the J assignment may be wrong. The CDR3 is 15 residues long. CDR1 and CDR2 from the germline V gene are MNHEY and SMNVEV (reference sequence). The CDR3 loop is CASSLYGTRSETQYF. The CDR3 DNA follows: TGTGCCAGCAGTTTGTACGGAACTAGATCCGAGACCCAGTACTTC.

The chain joins TRBV29-1 to TRBJ2-2; D is perhaps TRBD1 or TRBD2 (5 bases each). Germline-derived CDR1 and CDR2 are SQVTM and ANQGSEA. The CDR3 runs 14 residues. V was cut by 4 bases and J by 2 bases, with 11 bases left in between. The DNA of the CDR3 is TGCAGCGTTGCTGGGACCTCTAACACCGGGGAGCTGTTTTTT. Its protein product is CSVAGTSNTGELFF.

This CDR3 reads CASSFSSTGELFF. The CDR3 coding sequence is TGTGCCAGCAGTTTTTCTTCAACCGGGGAGCTGTTTTTT. J is TRBJ2-2 and V is TRBV28; D is unclear. This CDR3 is built from 13 residues. Germline CDR1 and CDR2: MDHEN and SYDVKM. V gave up 3 bases and J gave up 5 bases, with 7 bases separating them.

This clonotype turned up a few times. The V call is TRBV25-1, the J call TRBJ2-7, with TRBD2 as a possible D gene (6 bases). CDR1 is MGHDK and CDR2 is SYGVNS in the germline V gene. The V end was cut by 4 bases, the J end by 3 bases, with 16 bases between. The CDR3 is made up of 15 amino acids. The CDR3 protein is CASSGWASESYEQYF. The CDR3 DNA is TGTGCCAGCAGTGGTTGGGCTAGCGAGAGCTACGAGCAGTACTTC.

This clonotype was picked up a small number of times. The V gene is TRBV3-1, the J gene TRBJ2-1; TRBD1 aligns across 9 bases. Germline CDR1 reads LGHDT; CDR2 reads YNNKEL (reference sequence). V lost 10 bases, J lost 9 bases, and 10 bases stayed unmatched. This CDR3 comprises 13 residues. CDR3 loop: CATGDRALGEQFF. CDR3 in DNA: TGTGCCACCGGGGACAGGGCCCTAGGTGAGCAGTTCTTC.

This clonotype was picked up one time. The chain employs TRBV25-1 and TRBJ2-5; perhaps TRBD2 as D (5 bases). Germline V gives CDR1 MGHDK, CDR2 SYGVNS. Trimming pared 6 bases from V and 0 bases from J, leaving 17 bases between. This CDR3 region has 16 residues. The CDR3 DNA reads TGTGCCAGCAGCGCCCGGACGGGAAGGTACCAAGAGACCCAGTACTTC. Protein product: CASSARTGRYQETQYF.

The V gene is TRBV5-6, the J gene TRBJ2-7; 7 nucleotides agree with TRBD1. This CDR3 is 14 amino acids long. Germline CDR1 reads SGHDT; CDR2 reads YYEEEE. After removal of 4 bases from V and 1 base from J, the junction contained 5 bases not matched to a gene. CDR3 DNA: TGTGCCAGCAGCATCAGGGGGAGATCCTACGAGCAGTACTTC. Translated, it gives CASSIRGRSYEQYF.

The rearrangement joins TRBV27 to TRBJ1-2; D might be TRBD1 (6 bases). Germline V gene data show CDR1 as MNHEY and CDR2 as SMNVEV (reference sequence). This CDR3 has 13 residues. The V end lost 5 bases, the J end lost 5 bases, and 12 bases lay between the germline ends. CDR3 region: CASSPDRKYGYTF. The DNA of the CDR3 is TGTGCCAGCAGTCCCGACAGGAAATATGGCTACACCTTC.

The chain links TRBV2 to TRBJ2-3, with 8 bases aligning to TRBD2. Trimming removed 8 bases from V and 6 bases from J; junction bases left unmatched: 10. Germline V gene sequence: CDR1 SNHLY, CDR2 FYNNEI. The CDR3 length is 14 residues. CDR3 sequence: CASHRDSGADTQYF. The CDR3 region has the DNA TGTGCCAGCCACCGCGATAGCGGGGCGGATACGCAGTATTTT.

As for this clonotype: The junction shows a germline mismatch at one end, possibly a read error. The chain uses TRBV6-2 or TRBV6-3 and TRBJ2-6, with D possibly being TRBD1 or TRBD2 (5 bases each). This CDR3 has 14 amino acids. CDR1 is MNHEY, CDR2 SVGEGT, per germline. The CDR3 here is CAARWGPGASVLTF. The CDR3 DNA sequence: TGTGCCGCTCGCTGGGGACCTGGTGCCAGCGTCCTGACTTTC.

This clonotype was counted only a few times. The V gene is TRBV25-1, the J gene TRBJ1-2; D possibly corresponds to TRBD1 (5 bases). V gave up 6 bases and J gave up 1 base, with 6 bases separating them. Germline V gene lookup returns CDR1 MGHDK and CDR2 SYGVNS. The CDR3 totals 12 residues. The CDR3 spells CASRDNNYGYTF. The CDR3, as DNA: TGTGCCAGCAGGGACAATAACTATGGCTACACCTTC.

The chain combines TRBV4-1 with TRBJ2-3; 10 positions agree with TRBD2. Trimming removed 4 bases from V and 0 bases from J; junction bases left unmatched: 4. The CDR3 sequence is 16 residues long. Germline V CDR1 and CDR2: MGHRA, YSYEKL. Here the CDR3 reads CASSRLTSGSTDTQYF. Here the CDR3 DNA reads TGCGCCAGCAGCCGATTGACTAGCGGGAGCACAGATACGCAGTATTTT.

V is TRBV2 and J is TRBJ2-1; 8 positions match TRBD1. Germline V gene lookup returns CDR1 SNHLY and CDR2 FYNNEI. CDR3 length equals 13 residues. The V gene end was trimmed by 6 bases and the J gene end by 13 bases; junction bases not matched to a gene: 11. CDR3 loop: CASSDDRGETQFF. The CDR3 bases are TGTGCCAGCAGCGATGACAGGGGTGAGACCCAGTTCTTC.

The sample holds a few counts of this clonotype. This rearrangement joins TRBV3-1 to TRBJ2-6; the D gene is possibly TRBD2 (5 bases). The CDR3 is 16 residues long. Germline assignment: CDR1 LGHDT and CDR2 YNNKEL (reference sequence). V shed 1 base and J shed 2 bases, with 9 bases lying between them. This CDR3 reads CASSQVGLPGANVLTF. DNA for the CDR3: TGTGCCAGCAGCCAAGTCGGACTCCCTGGGGCCAACGTCCTGACTTTC.

CDR3 coding DNA: TGCGCCAGCAGCCACCTACTGGACGAGCAGTACTTC. As protein: CASSHLLDEQYF. The rearrangement joins TRBV4-1 to TRBJ2-4; no clear D. TRBJ2-7 explains the end of the DNA better; the J call may be wrong. Germline CDR1 is MGHRA and CDR2 is YSYEKL. The CDR3 has 12 amino acids.

The rearrangement uses TRBV6-5 and TRBJ2-7, with a tentative D call TRBD2 (5 bases). This CDR3 contains 14 residues. Germline CDR1 MNHEY, CDR2 SVGAGI. Trimming pared 2 bases from V and 3 bases from J, leaving 11 bases between. The CDR3 protein is CASSYQGRNYEQYF. In nucleotides, the CDR3 is TGTGCCAGCAGTTACCAAGGGAGAAACTACGAGCAGTACTTC.

The chain recombines TRBV5-1 with TRBJ2-4; possible D gene TRBD2, 6 bases. V lost 5 bases and J lost 8, with 20 bases in between. Germline CDR1 SGHRS, CDR2 YFSETQ. The CDR3 sequence is 15 residues long. The CDR3 region has the DNA TGCGCCAGCAGTGGAGGGTACGCGCCTCTTTACATTCAGTACTTC. This encodes CASSGGYAPLYIQYF.

The rearrangement links TRBV20-1 to TRBJ2-5; TRBD2 matches at 10 bases. V lost 1 base to trimming and J lost 5 bases; unmatched junction nucleotides: 10. The germline CDR1 and CDR2 sequences are DFQATT and SNEGSKA (reference sequence). The CDR3 has 16 amino acids. CDR3 sequence reads: CSARVLAGSRGETQYF. CDR3 DNA: TGCAGTGCTAGAGTACTAGCGGGGAGCAGGGGGGAGACCCAGTACTTC.

This sequence joins TRBV20-1 and TRBJ2-7; 9 bases agree with TRBD2. The CDR3 consists of 16 residues. Germline V lookup: CDR1 DFQATT, CDR2 SNEGSKA (reference sequence). V was clipped by 6 bases and J by 3 bases; unmatched bases: 15. The CDR3 nucleotides are TGCAGTGCCTACGATTTTAGCGGGAGCCCAGACTACGAGCAGTACTTC. As protein: CSAYDFSGSPDYEQYF.

CDR3 DNA sequence: TGTGCCAGCAGCACTCGGGTAGGCCTTGAGGGGTACGAGCAGTACTTC. Its translation is CASSTRVGLEGYEQYF. The chain has TRBV7-8 and TRBJ2-7; D possibly matches TRBD1 or TRBD2 (5 bases each). The CDR3 covers 16 residues. Deletions cut 5 bases from V and 4 bases from J, with 21 bases between. The germline CDR1 and CDR2 sequences are SGHVS and FQNEAQ.

This clonotype was detected only once. The chain recombines TRBV29-1 with TRBJ2-3; TRBD1 aligns across 10 bases. V trimming: 3 bases; J trimming: 5 bases; junction bases outside the gene matches: 5. The CDR3 totals 14 residues. CDR1 and CDR2 from the germline V gene are SQVTM and ANQGSEA. CDR3 sequence: CSVERDRGKDTQYF. The CDR3 DNA reads TGCAGCGTTGAGAGGGACAGGGGTAAAGATACGCAGTATTTT.

V usage is TRBV28 and J usage is TRBJ1-1; tentative D call: TRBD1 (5 bases). V gave up 6 bases and J gave up 7 bases, with 15 bases separating them. Germline loops: CDR1 MDHEN, CDR2 SYDVKM. This CDR3 has 13 residues. The CDR3 region has the DNA TGTGCCAGCAGCCTCCTAGGGGCCCATGAAGCTTTCTTT. Its protein is CASSLLGAHEAFF.

Many counts were recorded for this clonotype. The chain joins TRBV7-2 to TRBJ1-2, with no clear D. The CDR3 has 13 residues. Germline assignment: CDR1 SGHTA and CDR2 FQGNSA. V lost 3 bases, J lost 6 bases, and 11 bases lay in between. The DNA for the CDR3 is TGTGCCAGCAGCTTGACGATGGGTAATGGCTACACCTTC. Translation: CASSLTMGNGYTF. The full variable domain, completed using reference TRBV7-2 and TRBJ1-2, is GAGVSQSPSNKVTEKGKDVELRCDPISGHTALYWYRQSLGQGLEFLIYFQGNSAPDKSGLPSDRFSAERTGGSVSTLTIQRTQQEDSAVYLCASSLTMGNGYTFGSGTRLTVV.

The V call is TRBV29-1, the J call TRBJ2-1; 7 bases fit TRBD1. The CDR3 loop spans 12 amino acids. Germline loops: CDR1 SQVTM, CDR2 ANQGSEA. Losses at the gene ends were 5 bases for V and 8 bases for J; bases not matched to a gene: 6. The CDR3 reads CSVLMTGHEQFF. The CDR3 nucleotides are TGCAGCGTTCTCATGACAGGGCATGAGCAGTTCTTC.